What follows describes a single T cell receptor beta chain. Its specificity is unknown. Germline lookup yields CDR1 SNHLY and CDR2 FYNNEI. J lost 0 bases, V lost 5 bases, and 4 bases had no gene match. This CDR3 spans 15 amino acids. This sample was included in a study of OX40 agonist ivuxolimab in advanced cancers. Across the study: Of the patients, three showed partial responses, one with hepatocellular carcinoma and two with cutaneous melanoma.

The table came from immunoSEQ multiplex PCR; TCRdb's copy has only in-frame clones and leaves some out. The profile shows about 25,000 clones, about 86% of them singletons. Overall study results and limits: Expanded clones were, on average, more numerous in CD8+ T cells than in CD4+. Some nonresponders also had low normalized T-cell clonal expansion.

The clonotype comes from an adult with an advanced solid tumor such as melanoma, head and neck, liver or kidney cancer. The J gene is TRBJ2-1, the V gene TRBV2, with 7 bases that match TRBD2. The sample here was CD4+ or CD8+ T cells sorted from blood, taken in a trial of the OX40 agonist ivuxolimab. CDR3 in DNA: TGTGCCAGCAGTCCTGGGGGGGACTCCTACAATGAGCAGTTCTTC. Amino acids: CASSPGGDSYNEQFF.